The sequence of this T cell receptor beta chain was determined in a study of OX40 agonist ivuxolimab in advanced cancers. Trimming took off 1 base at V and 3 bases at J, with 6 bases between the two ends. The CDR3 totals 13 residues. The germline V gene has CDR1 SGHTA and CDR2 FQGNSA. Using immunoSEQ multiplex PCR, the repertoire was profiled, and TCRdb retains in-frame clones only, with some absent. Here the sample spans 85,000 to 100,000 clones, over 85% being singletons. This TCR was recovered from an adult with an advanced solid tumor such as melanoma, head and neck, liver or kidney cancer. The sequences come from CD4+ or CD8+ T cells sorted from blood, collected in a trial of the OX40 agonist ivuxolimab. The V gene is TRBV7-2, the J gene TRBJ1-2; D is uncertain. CDR3 amino acids: CASSLDSYYGYTF. In DNA, the CDR3 is TGTGCCAGCAGCTTAGACAGTTACTATGGCTACACCTTC.